These 27 T cell receptor beta chains were sequenced from one sample in a study of cytomegalovirus exposure and HLA in healthy donors (dated by TCRdb to about 2017). Library method: the immunoSEQ multiplex PCR assay. For the multiplex PCR, a mixture combining 60 forward primers for TCR Vbeta segments and 13 reverse primers for TCR Jbeta segments was used. Imported from immuneACCESS, the table was reduced by TCRdb to in-frame sequences with V and J called. These copies leave out some clones; in studies compared against another copy, an unresolved V gene accounts for under half, and the cause of the remainder is not known. The table for this sample lists more than 95,000 clones; around 78% of them were counted only once. 1.5% to 2.5% of the sample is taken by the ten largest. Material: PBMCs. These receptors all stem from a middle-aged man in good health and CMV-seronegative.

The chain carries TRBV9 and TRBJ2-5; 11 nucleotides align to TRBD1. This CDR3 is built from 14 residues. Trimming at V came to 7 bases and at J to 4 bases, leaving 6 bases not matched to a gene. Germline-derived CDR1 and CDR2 are SGDLS and YYNGEE. In DNA, the CDR3 is TGTGCCAGCTCCCGGACAGGGGGCTCAGAGACCCAGTACTTC. Protein sequence: CASSRTGGSETQYF. Looking up the rest from reference TRBV9 and TRBJ2-5 gives the full variable domain: DSGVTQTPKHLITATGQRVTLRCSPRSGDLSVYWYQQSLDQGLQFLIQYYNGEERAKGNILERFSAQQFPDLHSELNLSSLELGDSALYFCASSRTGGSETQYFGPGTRLLVL.

In DNA form, the CDR3 reads TGTGCCAGCAGCGCGGGACAGGCGAACACCGGGGAGCTGTTTTTT. It translates to CASSAGQANTGELFF. The V and J genes are TRBV11-2 and TRBJ2-2, with 8 nucleotides matching TRBD1. Germline V lookup: CDR1 SGHAT, CDR2 FQNNGV. V shed 5 bases and J 0 bases; nucleotides not matched to a gene: 2. The CDR3 has 15 amino acids.

The chain employs TRBV19 and TRBJ2-2; perhaps TRBD2 as D (5 bases). This CDR3 has 15 residues. Germline V gene sequence: CDR1 LNHDA, CDR2 SQIVND (reference sequence). V dropped 0 bases and J dropped 0 bases, with 5 bases sitting between them. CDR3 protein: CASSIDSANTGELFF. Written as DNA, the CDR3 is TGTGCCAGTAGTATAGATAGCGCGAACACCGGGGAGCTGTTTTTT.

This chain connects TRBV5-4 to TRBJ2-3, with 10 bases aligning to TRBD2. The CDR3 length is 15 residues. With V trimmed by 6 bases and J by 4 bases, 8 bases remained unmatched. Germline V gene lookup returns CDR1 SGHNT and CDR2 YYREEE (reference sequence). CDR3 DNA sequence: TGTGCCAGCACCCAAAGCGGGGGGGCTTCAGATACGCAGTATTTT. It specifies CASTQSGGASDTQYF.

The chain recombines TRBV18 with TRBJ1-1; D not resolved. Germline V gene lookup returns CDR1 KGHSH and CDR2 LQKENI. Trimming took off 1 base at V and 3 bases at J, with 15 bases between the two ends. The CDR3 runs to 16 residues. In DNA, the CDR3 is TGTGCCAGCTCACCACAGTCTCAACCCTCGGACACTGAAGCTTTCTTT. It specifies CASSPQSQPSDTEAFF.

CDR3 nucleotides: TGCAGTAGTTCCTGGGACAGGGTTGCAGATACGCAGTATTTT. This gives the protein CSSSWDRVADTQYF. The V call is TRBV29-1, the J call TRBJ2-3; TRBD1 matches at 9 bases. The CDR3 contains 14 residues. Germline V gene sequence: CDR1 SQVTM, CDR2 ANQGSEA.

The chain links TRBV6-5 to TRBJ2-1; 7 bases match TRBD2. Per germline, CDR1 MNHEY and CDR2 SVGAGI. V shed 9 bases, J shed 5 bases, and the junction held 10 bases outside the gene matches. The CDR3 has 14 amino acids. The CDR3 is CASSTAGTNNEQFF. The CDR3 DNA is TGTGCCAGTAGCACCGCCGGGACTAACAATGAGCAGTTCTTC.

The J gene is TRBJ1-1, the V gene TRBV5-1, with 9 bases matching TRBD1. Losses at the gene ends were 3 bases for V and 3 bases for J; bases not matched to a gene: 9. There are 16 residues in the CDR3. Germline V CDR1 and CDR2: SGHRS, YFSETQ. CDR3 residues: CASSYQTGGRDTEAFF. In nucleotides, the CDR3 is TGCGCCAGCAGCTACCAAACAGGGGGCAGGGACACTGAAGCTTTCTTT.

The chain joins TRBV14 to TRBJ2-5, with a weak D call TRBD2 (5 bases). The CDR3 is made up of 15 amino acids. Germline CDR1 and CDR2: SGHDN and FVKESK. V shed 0 bases and J shed 7 bases, with 15 bases lying between them. The CDR3 here is CASSQEPGIRGTQYF. CDR3 DNA: TGTGCCAGCAGCCAAGAGCCGGGGATTCGGGGGACCCAGTACTTC. The full variable domain, with the rest looked up from reference TRBV14 and TRBJ2-5, is EAGVTQFPSHSVIEKGQTVTLRCDPISGHDNLYWYRRVMGKEIKFLLHFVKESKQDESGMPNNRFLAERTGGTYSTLKVQPAELEDSGVYFCASSQEPGIRGTQYFGPGTRLLVL.

The chain uses TRBV7-2 and TRBJ1-6; tentative D call: TRBD1 (5 bases). The CDR3 extends over 15 amino acids. Germline CDR1 SGHTA, CDR2 FQGNSA. Trimming cost V 5 bases and J 7 bases, with 15 bases left between them. CDR3 nucleotide sequence: TGTGCCAGCAGCCTAGGGGACTTCAAGAATTCACCCCTCCACTTT. It yields the protein CASSLGDFKNSPLHF.

The chain employs TRBV19 and TRBJ1-2; D gene unclear. The CDR3 consists of 13 residues. Between the trimmed V and J ends, which lost 6 bases and 5 bases, there was a span of 13 bases. Germline V gives CDR1 LNHDA, CDR2 SQIVND (reference sequence). CDR3 DNA: TGTGCCAGTAGGTTGCACGAAGAGTATGGCTACACCTTC. The encoded protein is CASRLHEEYGYTF.

The J gene is TRBJ1-2, the V gene TRBV7-2; TRBD1 matches at 9 bases. The germline V gene encodes CDR1 SGHTA and CDR2 FQGNSA. The CDR3 runs to 13 residues. V gave up 3 bases and J gave up 8 bases; unmatched junction bases: 4. The CDR3 sequence: CASSLGTGLGYTF. CDR3 bases: TGTGCCAGCAGCTTGGGGACAGGGCTAGGCTACACCTTC.

The gene calls are TRBV6-5 and TRBJ1-5, with D unresolved. The CDR3 is 13 residues long. Germline CDR1 and CDR2: MNHEY and SVGAGI. The ends were cut back, 5 bases at V and 5 bases at J, with 10 bases in the middle. Here the CDR3 DNA reads TGTGCCAGCAGTCCAATTCCCCATCAGCCCCAGCATTTT. Translation: CASSPIPHQPQHF.

V usage is TRBV2 and J usage is TRBJ2-1, with TRBD2 identical over 10 bases. CDR3 length: 13 amino acids. Trimming cost V 2 bases and J 14 bases; bases outside gene matches: 6. Looked up from germline, CDR1 is SNHLY and CDR2 is FYNNEI. This chain's CDR3 is CASSEMGAGGKFF. The CDR3 DNA reads TGTGCCAGCAGTGAAATGGGAGCGGGGGGGAAGTTCTTC.

This clone came up once. V is TRBV6-4 and J is TRBJ2-1, with a possible D match to TRBD2 (6 bases). Germline V gene lookup returns CDR1 MRHNA and CDR2 SNTAGT. The V gene lost 11 bases and the J gene lost 5 bases, with 22 bases spanning the gap. This CDR3 contains 15 residues. CDR3 bases: TGTGCCTCCCGGGCAATGGGGGGTGTTGACAATGAGCAGTTCTTC. Translated: CASRAMGGVDNEQFF.

About this clone: Germline and junction disagree at one end, which may indicate a read error. V usage is TRBV7-9 and J usage is TRBJ1-1; TRBD1 matches at 10 bases. Germline V gene lookup returns CDR1 SEHNR and CDR2 FQNEAQ (reference sequence). The CDR3 is made up of 18 amino acids. This CDR3 is CSSRLKPGQGTRNTEAFF. CDR3 DNA: TGTTCCAGCAGATTAAAACCGGGACAGGGGACTCGGAACACTGAAGCTTTCTTT. Combining the CDR3 with reference TRBV7-9 and TRBJ1-1 gives the whole variable domain DTGVSQNPRHKITKRGQNVTFRCDPISEHNRLYWYRQTLGQGPEFLTYFQNEAQLEKSRLLSDRFSAERPKGSFSTLEIQRTEQGDSAMYLCSSRLKPGQGTRNTEAFFGQGTRLTVV.

V is TRBV7-9 and J is TRBJ1-1; D is unresolved. This CDR3 region has 13 residues. Per germline, CDR1 SEHNR and CDR2 FQNEAQ (reference sequence). Between the trimmed V and J ends, which lost 1 base and 3 bases, there was a span of 6 bases. The CDR3 sequence is CASSLGLYTEAFF. The CDR3 DNA reads TGTGCCAGCAGCTTAGGACTTTACACTGAAGCTTTCTTT.

This chain uses TRBV7-9 with TRBJ2-7; maybe TRBD2 (6 bases). Deletions cut 2 bases from V and 2 bases from J, with 10 bases between. There are 14 residues in the CDR3. Per germline, CDR1 SEHNR and CDR2 FQNEAQ (reference sequence). The CDR3 reads CASSLPGAAYEQYF. The CDR3 DNA sequence: TGTGCCAGCAGCTTACCGGGAGCGGCCTACGAGCAGTACTTC. Filled out from reference TRBV7-9 and TRBJ2-7, the complete variable domain reads DTGVSQNPRHKITKRGQNVTFRCDPISEHNRLYWYRQTLGQGPEFLTYFQNEAQLEKSRLLSDRFSAERPKGSFSTLEIQRTEQGDSAMYLCASSLPGAAYEQYFGPGTRLTVT.

V is TRBV19 and J is TRBJ2-5, with D possibly being TRBD2 (6 bases). CDR1 is LNHDA and CDR2 is SQIVND in the germline V gene (reference sequence). CDR3 length equals 14 residues. Trimming removed 7 bases at V and 5 bases at J, with 17 bases between. DNA for the CDR3: TGTGCCAGTATGGAGGGCGGGGATGGGGAGACCCAGTACTTC. Translated: CASMEGGDGETQYF. Drawing the rest from reference TRBV19 and TRBJ2-5, the complete variable domain is DGGITQSPKYLFRKEGQNVTLSCEQNLNHDAMYWYRQDPGQGLRLIYYSQIVNDFQKGDIAEGYSVSREKKESFPLTVTSAQKNPTAFYLCASMEGGDGETQYFGPGTRLLVL.

The chain is built from TRBV11-1 and TRBJ2-5; tentatively, D is TRBD2 (6 bases). In germline, CDR1 is SGHAT, CDR2 FQDESV (reference sequence). This CDR3 contains 15 residues. With 4 bases removed from V and 1 base from J, the gap between germline ends came to 13 bases. The CDR3 is CASSSAGGRQETQYF. Here the CDR3 DNA reads TGTGCCAGCAGCTCCGCCGGGGGACGCCAAGAGACCCAGTACTTC. Combining the CDR3 with reference TRBV11-1 and TRBJ2-5 gives the whole variable domain EAEVAQSPRYKITEKSQAVAFWCDPISGHATLYWYRQILGQGPELLVQFQDESVVDDSQLPKDRFSAERLKGVDSTLKIQPAELGDSAMYLCASSSAGGRQETQYFGPGTRLLVL.

V and J are TRBV6-1 and TRBJ2-3, with D perhaps matching TRBD1 (8 bases). CDR1 MNHNS and CDR2 SASEGT come from the germline V gene. V gave up 4 bases and J gave up 4 bases, with 15 bases separating them. This CDR3 is built from 15 residues. In DNA, the CDR3 is TGTGCCAGCAGTGGTGGACAGGGAGGGTCAGATACGCAGTATTTT. Translation gives CASSGGQGGSDTQYF.

The chain combines TRBV4-2 with TRBJ1-1, with TRBD1 as a possible D gene (5 bases). The CDR3 spans 14 residues. V gave up 0 bases and J gave up 5 bases, with 10 bases separating them. Germline CDR1 reads LGHNA; CDR2 reads YNFKEQ. The CDR3 here is CASSQERRATEAFF. The CDR3 coding sequence is TGTGCCAGCAGCCAAGAGCGCAGGGCGACTGAAGCTTTCTTT.

The DNA for the CDR3 is TGTGCCAGCAGCTTTGAACAGGTCGACAAAGGGGGAGGCTACACCTTC. It translates to CASSFEQVDKGGGYTF. This rearrangement joins TRBV5-4 to TRBJ1-2, with D perhaps TRBD1 (6 bases). The V end lost 2 bases, the J end lost 8 bases, and 22 bases lay between the germline ends. The germline CDR1 and CDR2 sequences are SGHNT and YYREEE (reference sequence). There are 16 residues in the CDR3.

The V gene is TRBV19, the J gene TRBJ1-5; no clear D gene. The CDR3 runs 13 residues. Germline V gene data show CDR1 as LNHDA and CDR2 as SQIVND (reference sequence). V was trimmed by 4 bases and J by 7 bases, leaving 11 bases between them. This chain's CDR3 is CASSTQVWQPQHF. The CDR3 DNA is TGTGCCAGTAGTACGCAGGTGTGGCAGCCCCAGCATTTT. The full variable domain, with the rest looked up from reference TRBV19 and TRBJ1-5, is DGGITQSPKYLFRKEGQNVTLSCEQNLNHDAMYWYRQDPGQGLRLIYYSQIVNDFQKGDIAEGYSVSREKKESFPLTVTSAQKNPTAFYLCASSTQVWQPQHFGDGTRLSIL.

The chain combines TRBV30 with TRBJ2-3; TRBD1 agrees at 11 bases. Germline trimming cut 5 bases from V and 7 bases from J; bases unmatched to any gene: 11. The CDR3 length is 15 residues. CDR1 GTSNPN and CDR2 SVGIG come from the germline V gene (reference sequence). DNA of the CDR3: TGTGCCTGGGCGCGACGGGACAGGGGGGCAAATACGCAGTATTTT. Translation: CAWARRDRGANTQYF.

The J gene is TRBJ1-1, the V gene TRBV18; TRBD1 might be the D (5 bases). Per germline, CDR1 KGHSH and CDR2 LQKENI. V lost 8 bases, J lost 0 bases, and 22 bases lay in between. This CDR3 is built from 17 residues. CDR3 loop: CASPRQGGGYVNTEAFF. CDR3 bases: TGTGCCAGCCCTCGGCAGGGCGGGGGTTACGTGAACACTGAAGCTTTCTTT.

V usage is TRBV30 and J usage is TRBJ2-3; TRBD2 is a possible D gene (5 bases). Trimming pared 4 bases from V and 3 bases from J, leaving 11 bases between. This CDR3 region has 13 residues. Germline CDR1 and CDR2: GTSNPN and SVGIG (reference sequence). In DNA form, the CDR3 reads TGTGCCTGGAACGAGGGAAATACAGATACGCAGTATTTT. This gives the protein CAWNEGNTDTQYF.